This TCR beta chain emerged from a study of shared clonotypes between healthy human individuals. Study-wide context: Three plates were used per donor for CD4 naive, three for CD4 memory, two for CD8 naive and one for CD8 memory. Points from the study as a whole: Generally, naive subsets (rather than memory subsets) showed larger estimated richness.

Healthy adults negative for HIV, lacking recent acute infections or vaccinations, served as donors. All donors were Caucasian adults living in Nashville, Tennessee. Sequenced by immunoSEQ multiplex PCR; TCRdb stores in-frame clones only, minus some. The sample yields around 2.3 million clones, 90% to 97% seen once. The CDR3 spans 15 residues. Germline CDR1 and CDR2: SGHNT and YENEEA. The ends lost 5 bases at V and 8 bases at J; junction bases unmatched: 9. This clone was observed once. Its antigen is not known. Material for sequencing was naive CD4+ T cells sorted from blood. The subset here: CD45RA+ positively selected. The sequence was collected from a man between 18 and 35 years old in good health. V gene TRBV11-3 combines with J gene TRBJ2-1; 10 bases align to TRBD1. CDR3 nucleotides: TGTGCCAGCAGCCCCGGGGGACAGGGGATAGATGAGCAGTTCTTC. Translating gives CASSPGGQGIDEQFF.